These 23 T cell receptor beta chains were all obtained from the same sample, sequenced in a study of Graves' ophthalmopathy and Graves' hyperthyroidism. As the template, RNA transcripts were used to amplify TCR beta CDR3 regions. RT-PCR with HTBI primers came first, then second-round multiplex PCR. From the multiplex PCR reads, TCRdb called clonotypes with MiXCR, one entry per CDR3 protein. The sample records hundreds of thousands of distinct CDR3 sequences, about two fifths being singletons. The sequencing input was peripheral blood. These receptors all come from an adult man with Graves' ophthalmopathy.

About this clonotype: The conserved phenylalanine or tryptophan is not found at the CDR3 terminus, so this likely reflects a read error. It is unclear where the CDR3 begins or ends on the DNA, so no DNA is shown, and the CDR3 is as TCRdb lists it. This sequence joins TRBV9 and TRBJ1-3; TRBD1, the table's D call, was not compared with the DNA. CDR1 SGDLS and CDR2 YYNGEE come from the germline V gene. The CDR3 has 9 residues if both end residues are counted. The CDR3 reads CASSVGLGV.

Regarding this clonotype: A junction end diverges from the germline sequence, so it may reflect a read error. The J gene is TRBJ1-2, the V gene TRBV14; the D is unclear. This CDR3 is 15 amino acids long. CDR1 is SGHDN, CDR2 FVKESK, per germline. The CDR3 DNA reads as TGTGCCAGCAGCCAAGACCTGGGCGCTTACTACGGCTACACCTTC. Its translation: CASSQDLGAYYGYTF.

The table lists this clonotype with a few counts. This sequence joins TRBV19 and TRBJ1-1, with a tentative D call TRBD1 (5 bases). Germline CDR1 is LNHDA and CDR2 is SQIVND (reference sequence). CDR3 length: 15 amino acids. Trimming took off 7 bases at V and 0 bases at J, with 15 bases between the two ends. The CDR3 protein is CASTPTGAMNTEAFF. CDR3 DNA sequence: TGTGCCAGTACCCCCACAGGAGCTATGAACACTGAAGCTTTCTTT.

J is TRBJ2-5 and V is TRBV15; 7 nucleotides line up with TRBD1. The V and J ends lost 1 base and 6 bases, in that order; junction bases with no gene match: 8. Germline CDR1 and CDR2: LNHNV and YYDKDF (reference sequence). The CDR3 consists of 15 residues. The chain's CDR3 is CATSRAGAGGKTQYF. CDR3 nucleotides: TGTGCCACCAGCAGAGCAGGGGCAGGGGGAAAGACCCAGTACTTC.

This clonotype was counted a single time. V gene TRBV20-1 combines with J gene TRBJ1-1; possibly TRBD1 for D (5 bases). Trimming took off 5 bases at V and 5 bases at J, with 12 bases between the two ends. Germline assignment: CDR1 DFQATT and CDR2 SNEGSKA (reference sequence). This CDR3 has 12 residues. CDR3 coding DNA: TGCAGTGCTCCCTCGGGGGGGACTGAAGCTTTCTTT. Amino acids: CSAPSGGTEAFF.

The chain uses TRBV12-3 or TRBV12-4 and TRBJ2-2; 13 bases map to TRBD2. The CDR3 totals 17 residues. The junction had 6 bases not matched to a gene; V was cut back by 6 bases and J by 2 bases. Here the CDR3 reads CASSSRLAGGNTGELFF. CDR3 nucleotide sequence: TGTGCCAGCAGCTCACGACTAGCGGGGGGTAACACCGGGGAGCTGTTTTTT.

This clonotype was found many times. V is TRBV29-1 and J is TRBJ1-1; TRBD1 matches at 8 bases. V lost 5 bases to trimming and J lost 4 bases; unmatched junction nucleotides: 6. This CDR3 comprises 13 residues. Germline V CDR1 and CDR2: SQVTM, ANQGSEA. CDR3 bases: TGCAGCGTTCACCAGGGGGCTGGCACTGAAGCTTTCTTT. Encoded protein: CSVHQGAGTEAFF.

In this sample, this clonotype turned up a few times. This sequence joins TRBV2 and TRBJ2-1, with D perhaps assigned TRBD1 or TRBD2 (5 bases each). The V and J ends lost 6 bases and 10 bases respectively, with 13 bases between them. CDR1 and CDR2 from the germline V gene are SNHLY and FYNNEI. The CDR3 is 12 amino acids. The CDR3 DNA follows: TGTGCCAGCAGGGGGTGGGGGATAGAGCAGTTCTTC. This translates into CASRGWGIEQFF.

The genes are TRBV20-1 and TRBJ2-7; 11 bases are a match to TRBD1. With V trimmed by 3 bases and J by 4 bases, 5 bases remained unmatched. Germline V lookup: CDR1 DFQATT, CDR2 SNEGSKA (reference sequence). The CDR3 spans 14 residues. CDR3 region: CSARGTGGKYEQYF. CDR3 bases: TGCAGTGCTAGGGGGACAGGGGGGAAGTACGAGCAGTACTTC.

Many counts were recorded for this clonotype. V gene TRBV20-1 combines with J gene TRBJ1-2; possibly TRBD1 for D (5 bases). Germline V gene lookup returns CDR1 DFQATT and CDR2 SNEGSKA (reference sequence). This CDR3 is 13 amino acids long. The V end lost 3 bases, the J end lost 6 bases, and 14 bases lay between the germline ends. In DNA, the CDR3 is TGCAGTGCTAGTAAAGGGCAGGGCGATGGCTACACCTTC. It codes for CSASKGQGDGYTF.

Details on this clonotype: The junction differs from germline at one of its ends, possibly a read error. The chain couples TRBV10-3 to TRBJ1-1; D uncertain. CDR1 is ENHRY and CDR2 is SYGVKD in the germline V gene. This CDR3 contains 17 residues. In DNA form, the CDR3 reads TGTGCCAGCAGTTACTCGATATACCGCTTAGCGGCCACTGAAGCTTTCTTT. Its translation is CASSYSIYRLAATEAFF.

This chain connects TRBV10-3 to TRBJ1-2; 8 bases map to TRBD1. Germline V lookup: CDR1 ENHRY, CDR2 SYGVKD. V lost 6 bases, J lost 6 bases, and 9 bases stayed unmatched. The CDR3 is 14 amino acids. CDR3 sequence: CAIRSLDRADGYTF. CDR3 bases: TGTGCCATCAGATCCCTGGACAGGGCGGATGGCTACACCTTC.

V gene TRBV3-1 combines with J gene TRBJ1-2, with 9 bases lining up with TRBD1. The trim removed 5 bases at V and 4 bases at J, leaving 8 bases unmatched. Germline-derived CDR1 and CDR2 are LGHDT and YNNKEL (reference sequence). There are 15 residues in the CDR3. CDR3 residues: CASSYADRGAYGYTF. For the CDR3, the DNA is TGTGCCAGCAGCTATGCCGACAGGGGGGCCTATGGCTACACCTTC.

About this clonotype itself: As the CDR3 is not closed by the conserved phenylalanine or tryptophan, this likely results from a read error. The chain recombines TRBV29-1 with TRBJ2-6; D remains unclear. The V gene lost 4 bases and the J gene lost 16 bases, with 5 bases spanning the gap. CDR3 size: 8 residues. In germline, CDR1 is SQVTM, CDR2 ANQGSEA. For the CDR3, the DNA is TGCAGCGTTGTACGGCTGACTAGC. Translating gives CSVVRLTS.

This clonotype appeared many times. This sequence joins TRBV10-2 and TRBJ2-2; D unclear. The germline CDR1 and CDR2 sequences are WSHSY and SAAADI. V lost 6 bases to trimming and J lost 1 base, with 6 bases between them. This CDR3 has 13 residues. CDR3 bases: TGCGCCAGCAGCGACAAGAACACCGGGGAGCTGTTTTTT. Protein product: CASSDKNTGELFF.

This chain connects TRBV9 to TRBJ1-2; maybe TRBD1 (6 bases). The V gene lost 5 bases and the J gene lost 4 bases, with 12 bases spanning the gap. CDR3 length equals 13 residues. Germline V gene data show CDR1 as SGDLS and CDR2 as YYNGEE. The CDR3 coding sequence is TGTGCCAGCAGTTCCCAGGGGCCCTATGGCTACACCTTC. It yields the protein CASSSQGPYGYTF. Filled out from reference TRBV9 and TRBJ1-2, the complete variable domain reads DSGVTQTPKHLITATGQRVTLRCSPRSGDLSVYWYQQSLDQGLQFLIQYYNGEERAKGNILERFSAQQFPDLHSELNLSSLELGDSALYFCASSSQGPYGYTFGSGTRLTVV.

The gene calls are TRBV30 and TRBJ2-7, with 9 bases identical to TRBD1. The germline gives CDR1 GTSNPN, CDR2 SVGIG (reference sequence). CDR3 size: 13 residues. The trim removed 5 bases at V and 3 bases at J, leaving 5 bases unmatched. The CDR3 region is CAWSTGQGYEQYF. In DNA, the CDR3 is TGTGCCTGGTCCACGGGACAGGGCTACGAGCAGTACTTC.

The chain recombines TRBV7-6 with TRBJ1-4; D unresolved. The CDR3 sequence is 16 residues long. CDR1 is SGHVS and CDR2 is FNYEAQ in the germline V gene. Trimming took 6 bases from V and 8 from J, leaving 22 bases between them. CDR3 bases: TGTGCCAGCAGGTTGCGGACTATGCGGAAAGGCGAAAAACTGTTTTTT. Residues: CASRLRTMRKGEKLFF.

The chain uses TRBV13 and TRBJ2-2; either TRBD1 or TRBD2 may fit D (5 bases each). V was clipped by 4 bases and J by 6 bases, with 9 bases between them. Germline lookup yields CDR1 PRHDT and CDR2 FYEKMQ (reference sequence). The CDR3 spans 13 residues. CDR3 coding DNA: TGTGCCAGCAGCTCGGGGCGATCCGGGGAGCTGTTTTTT. It translates to CASSSGRSGELFF.

CDR3 coding DNA: TGTGCCAGTACCCCTATAGGAGGGTTGGGCAATCAGCCCCAGCATTTT. This encodes CASTPIGGLGNQPQHF. The chain recombines TRBV19 with TRBJ1-5; D is uncertain. The germline CDR1 and CDR2 sequences are LNHDA and SQIVND (reference sequence). Trimming removed 7 bases at V and 2 bases at J, with 18 bases between. CDR3 length: 16 amino acids.

This clonotype was counted at least ten times. The chain uses TRBV19 and TRBJ2-5; 12 bases fit TRBD2. The germline gives CDR1 LNHDA, CDR2 SQIVND (reference sequence). Trimming removed 5 bases from V and 1 base from J; junction bases left unmatched: 8. This CDR3 spans 17 amino acids. The CDR3 loop is CASSVAGTSGFQETQYF. As DNA, the CDR3 is TGTGCCAGTAGTGTCGCCGGGACTAGCGGGTTCCAAGAGACCCAGTACTTC.

This clonotype was counted ten times or more. V is TRBV5-1 and J is TRBJ1-6; the D gene is possibly TRBD1 (6 bases). Germline CDR1 and CDR2: SGHRS and YFSETQ. This CDR3 contains 17 residues. V was cut by 3 bases and J by 1 base, with 14 bases left in between. CDR3 in DNA: TGCGCCAGCAGCTCAACGAAGGGGGTTTCCTATAATTCACCCCTCCACTTT. As protein: CASSSTKGVSYNSPLHF.

The chain joins TRBV5-6 to TRBJ1-1; D call uncertain. The CDR3 covers 12 residues. Germline V CDR1 and CDR2: SGHDT, YYEEEE. Trimming stripped 0 bases from V and 6 bases from J, with 6 bases between. For the CDR3, the DNA is TGTGCCAGCAGCTTGGATTTGGCTGAAGCTTTCTTT. Translated, it gives CASSLDLAEAFF. The full variable domain, completed using reference TRBV5-6 and TRBJ1-1, is DAGVTQSPTHLIKTRGQQVTLRCSPKSGHDTVSWYQQALGQGPQFIFQYYEEEERQRGNFPDRFSGHQFPNYSSELNVNALLLGDSALYLCASSLDLAEAFFGQGTRLTVV.